The T cell receptor beta chain described here comes from a study of identical twins (dated by TCRdb to the mid-2010s). With regard to the full study: To test whether fetal clonotypes persist, the study used deep sequencing on TCR alpha and beta repertoires from monozygotic twins, unrelated adults of various ages, and cord blood. To rule out contamination, replicate twin experiments were performed at different times with different library preparation protocols. The paper's findings and limits, for the study overall: Zero-insertion analyses could be partly confounded by invariant T cells such as MAIT and iNKT, although diverse VJ usage argued against such confounding for most clonotypes. Because the same donors could not be followed over many years, the conclusions relied on cross-sectional statistical analysis. Abundant cord blood beta clonotypes had fewer insertions, young adult naive repertoires showed a similar but weaker trend, and memory repertoires showed no such trend. In monozygotic twins, out-of-frame TCR alpha sharing was systematically underestimated by recombination models, although the models agreed with sharing between unrelated individuals. Out-of-frame TCR alpha sequences shared between twins showed an excess of low generation-probability sequences compared with coincidental sharing between unrelated individuals. In beta out-of-frame sequences, excess twin sharing was weaker, because having fewer shared sequences lowered the signal-to-noise ratio.

Only healthy Caucasian donors were included. Three unrelated non-twin adults were additionally sequenced: a male aged 18 to 29, a male aged 50 to 60 and a female aged 50 to 60. Miltenyi CD45RO+ enrichment and human naive T-cell isolation kits were used to isolate memory (CD45RO+) and naive T cells from PBMC. The library was obtained by 5' RACE. Reads for this sample came from an Illumina HiSeq 2000. A universal primer binding site was introduced by template switching, and a unique molecular identifier was present in the final cDNA, enabling accurate counting of TCR cDNA molecules. Specific primers in the conserved constant-segment region were used to synthesize first-strand cDNA for the TCR alpha and beta chains. To control for contamination, each cDNA library was double barcoded with a SMART-Mk sample barcode plus Illumina barcodes. TruSeq adapter sequences along with Illumina sample barcodes were introduced in two successive PCR steps. TCR alpha and beta cDNA libraries were sequenced on the Illumina HiSeq platform with custom primers. For the original study's pipeline: Unique molecular identifiers were extracted from raw reads with MiGEC, and CDR3 positions were determined with MiXCR. Recombination models were inferred per individual with the repgenHMM and IGoR tools using an EM algorithm. Shared clonotype analysis was performed with the tcR package in R, normalizing sharing by the product of cloneset sizes. Out-of-frame nonproductive sequences were analyzed to study raw recombination free of thymic and clonal selection effects. TCRdb reprocessed the public reads (quality trimming at Q25 with fastp, clone calling with MiXCR) and kept in-frame beta chains. CDR3 protein duplicates are merged, each entry listing the most common genes and DNA. The V and J calls were determined by TCRdb, not by the authors. The sample table shows about 340,000 distinct CDR3 sequences, and roughly 9% are seen once. The ten top clones hold more than 8% of the sample.

Reading the germline V gene (reference sequence) gives CDR1 DFQATT and CDR2 SNEGSKA. CDR3 length: 14 amino acids, cysteine to phenylalanine. Only CDR3 DNA remains: 42 bases, in frame from the first base. This clonotype was detected only a few times. Its antigen is still unknown. Base-call qualities are not available, and no considerably larger clone is one nucleotide away. The rearranged chain carries TRBV20-1 and TRBJ2-1, with 12 bases in between that match TRBD2. Sequenced sample: naive T cells sorted from blood. Sample cell subset or site, as interpreted from the label and publication: cells isolated with a human naive T-cell isolation kit. The receptor's source is a woman between 45 and 60 years old in good health. The nucleotide sequence is TGCAGCGCCGACGGACTAGCGGGATACAATGAGCAGTTCTTC. It translates to CSADGLAGYNEQFF.